Following are 4 T cell receptor beta chains from one sample sequenced in a study of CD8+CD57+ T cells in acquired aplastic anemia. According to the study, genomic DNA was the template for TCR beta VDJ and CDR3 profiling. TCRdb reanalysed the reads using MiXCR and keeps one entry per CDR3 protein. The sample has about 130,000 distinct CDR3 sequences; over 45% are singletons. The sample was sorted CD4+, CD8+, or CD8+CD57+ T cells (not recorded which) from PBMCs. The receptors come from a human donor in good health, serving as a control.

This clonotype was recorded many times. The chain carries TRBV2 and TRBJ1-1; 7 positions match TRBD1. The CDR3 runs 16 residues. Per the germline V gene, CDR1 is SNHLY and CDR2 is FYNNEI. The J segment lost 1 base and the V segment lost 5 bases, leaving 10 bases of the junction unmatched. The CDR3 sequence: CASSRDSRLSNTEAFF. Here the CDR3 DNA reads TGTGCCAGCAGTAGGGACAGCCGACTTTCGAACACTGAAGCTTTCTTT.

The J gene is TRBJ1-6, the V gene TRBV7-2, with a tentative D call TRBD1 (6 bases). V was pared by 6 bases and J by 10 bases, with 16 bases between. CDR1 is SGHTA and CDR2 is FQGNSA in the germline V gene. This CDR3 region has 14 residues. The CDR3 DNA is TGTGCCAGCAGATCCACAGGGCAGGGGTCACCCCTCCACTTT. Translation gives CASRSTGQGSPLHF.

This clonotype was recorded a few times. DNA of the CDR3: TGTGCCAGCAGCTTAGACAGGGGGACGCAGTATTTT. It specifies CASSLDRGTQYF. The rearrangement uses TRBV7-2 and TRBJ2-3; 8 positions match TRBD1. Germline CDR1 reads SGHTA; CDR2 reads FQGNSA. This CDR3 is 12 amino acids long. The V segment lost 1 base and the J segment 9 bases; nucleotides outside the gene matches: 0.

This clonotype was counted at least ten times. The V call is TRBV10-3, the J call TRBJ1-2, with 9 positions matching TRBD1. CDR1 is ENHRY and CDR2 is SYGVKD in the germline V gene. V was pared by 3 bases and J by 4 bases, with 6 bases of the junction left unmatched. The CDR3 contains 15 residues. In nucleotides, the CDR3 is TGTGCCATCAGTGAAAGGGACAGGGTTTTCTATGGCTACACCTTC. Its protein product is CAISERDRVFYGYTF.